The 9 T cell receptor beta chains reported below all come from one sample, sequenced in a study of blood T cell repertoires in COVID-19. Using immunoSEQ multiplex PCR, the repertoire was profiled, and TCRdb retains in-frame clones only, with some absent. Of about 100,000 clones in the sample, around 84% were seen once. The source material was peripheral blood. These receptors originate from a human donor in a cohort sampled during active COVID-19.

This chain's CDR3 is CASSPLLRGGLLEQYF. CDR3 nucleotides: TGTGCCAGCAGCCCCCTCCTGCGGGGGGGGCTTCTCGAGCAGTACTTC. The chain recombines TRBV7-2 with TRBJ2-7, with 9 positions matching TRBD2. The CDR3 sequence is 16 residues long. V shed 5 bases, J shed 6 bases, and the junction held 14 bases outside the gene matches. Germline V gene lookup returns CDR1 SGHTA and CDR2 FQGNSA.

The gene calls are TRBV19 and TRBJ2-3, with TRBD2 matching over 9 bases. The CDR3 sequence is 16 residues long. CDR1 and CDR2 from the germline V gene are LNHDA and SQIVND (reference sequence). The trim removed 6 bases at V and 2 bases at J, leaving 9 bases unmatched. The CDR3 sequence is CASRAIAGAITDTQYF. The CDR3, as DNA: TGTGCCAGTAGGGCTATAGCGGGGGCCATCACAGATACGCAGTATTTT.

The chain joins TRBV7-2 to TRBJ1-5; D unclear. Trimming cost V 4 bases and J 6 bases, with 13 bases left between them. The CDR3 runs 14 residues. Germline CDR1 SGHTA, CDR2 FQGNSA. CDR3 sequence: CASSSTLSGQPQHF. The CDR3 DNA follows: TGTGCCAGCAGCTCAACCTTATCCGGTCAGCCCCAGCATTTT.

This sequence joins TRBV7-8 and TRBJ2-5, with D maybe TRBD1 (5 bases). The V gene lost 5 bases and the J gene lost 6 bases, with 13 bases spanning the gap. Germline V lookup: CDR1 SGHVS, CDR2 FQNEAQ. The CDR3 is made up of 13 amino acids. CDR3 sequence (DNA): TGTGCCAGCAGCCTGGACACTATGCAGACCCAGTACTTC. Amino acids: CASSLDTMQTQYF.

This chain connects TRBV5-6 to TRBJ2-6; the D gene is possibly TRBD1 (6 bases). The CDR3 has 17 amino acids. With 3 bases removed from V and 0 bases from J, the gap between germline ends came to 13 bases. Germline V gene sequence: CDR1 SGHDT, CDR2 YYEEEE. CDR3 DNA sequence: TGTGCCAGCAGCTCCACGACAGGTGCCTCTGGGGCCAACGTCCTGACTTTC. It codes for CASSSTTGASGANVLTF.

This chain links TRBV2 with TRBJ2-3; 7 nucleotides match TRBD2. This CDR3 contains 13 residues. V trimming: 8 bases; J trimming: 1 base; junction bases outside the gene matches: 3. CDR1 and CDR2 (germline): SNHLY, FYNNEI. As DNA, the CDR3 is TGTGCCAGCCGCCTAGCGGGCACAGATACGCAGTATTTT. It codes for CASRLAGTDTQYF. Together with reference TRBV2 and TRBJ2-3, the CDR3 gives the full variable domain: EPEVTQTPSHQVTQMGQEVILRCVPISNHLYFYWYRQILGQKVEFLVSFYNNEISEKSEIFDDQFSVERPDGSNFTLKIRSTKLEDSAMYFCASRLAGTDTQYFGPGTRLTVL.

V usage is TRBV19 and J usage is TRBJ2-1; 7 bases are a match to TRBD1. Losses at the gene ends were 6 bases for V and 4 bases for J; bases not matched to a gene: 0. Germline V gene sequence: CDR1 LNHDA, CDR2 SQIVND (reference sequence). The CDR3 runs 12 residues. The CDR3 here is CASRGQYNEQFF. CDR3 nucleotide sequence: TGTGCCAGTAGGGGACAGTACAATGAGCAGTTCTTC. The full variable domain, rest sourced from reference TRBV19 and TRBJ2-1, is DGGITQSPKYLFRKEGQNVTLSCEQNLNHDAMYWYRQDPGQGLRLIYYSQIVNDFQKGDIAEGYSVSREKKESFPLTVTSAQKNPTAFYLCASRGQYNEQFFGPGTRLTVL.

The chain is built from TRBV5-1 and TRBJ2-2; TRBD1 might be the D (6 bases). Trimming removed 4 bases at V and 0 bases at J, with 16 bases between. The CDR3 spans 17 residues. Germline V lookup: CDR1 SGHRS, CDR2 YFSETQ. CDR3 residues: CASSRRSGTSNTGELFF. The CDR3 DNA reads TGCGCCAGCAGCCGGCGTTCCGGGACATCGAACACCGGGGAGCTGTTTTTT.

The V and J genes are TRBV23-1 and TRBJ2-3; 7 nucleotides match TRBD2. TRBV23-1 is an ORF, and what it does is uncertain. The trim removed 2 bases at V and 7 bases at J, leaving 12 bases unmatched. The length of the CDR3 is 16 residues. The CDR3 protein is CASSQRDRPSGNTQYF. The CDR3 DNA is TGCGCCAGCAGTCAACGAGACAGACCCAGCGGGAATACGCAGTATTTT.